One T cell receptor beta chain is described in this entry. As yet, its antigen is unknown. The sequenced patients had an expansion of CD8+CD57+ cells seen by flow cytometry. This record belongs to a study of CD8+CD57+ T cells in acquired aplastic anemia. Overall study context: An average of approximately 3.2 ug of DNA was obtained from sorted CD4+ and CD8+ cells. Study outcomes and limitations: With respect to CD8+ Simpson's diversity, patients and controls did not differ significantly.

Investigators profiled TCR beta VDJ and CDR3 from genomic DNA template. TCRdb fed the reads into MiXCR, producing one record per CDR3 protein. The data show 150,000 to 200,000 distinct CDR3 sequences, less than 60% seen once. This TCR came from a human donor with aplastic anemia. Sequencing used sorted CD4+, CD8+, or CD8+CD57+ T cells (not recorded which) from PBMCs.

The CDR3 spells CATSPGTASTDTQYF. The CDR3 coding sequence is TGTGCCACTTCCCCGGGGACAGCTAGCACAGATACGCAGTATTTT. The rearrangement links TRBV24-1 to TRBJ2-3, with 7 bases aligning to TRBD1. Germline lookup yields CDR1 KGHDR and CDR2 SFDVKD. The CDR3 has 15 residues. V gave up 10 bases and J gave up 0 bases; unmatched junction bases: 9.